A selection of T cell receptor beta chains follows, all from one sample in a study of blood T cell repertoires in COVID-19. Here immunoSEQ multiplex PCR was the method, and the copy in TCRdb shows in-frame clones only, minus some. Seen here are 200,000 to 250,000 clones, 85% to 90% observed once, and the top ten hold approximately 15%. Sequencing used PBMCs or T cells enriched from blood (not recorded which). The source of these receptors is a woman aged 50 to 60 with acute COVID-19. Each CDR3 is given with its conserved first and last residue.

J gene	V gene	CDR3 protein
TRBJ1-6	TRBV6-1	CASGEGQENSPLHF
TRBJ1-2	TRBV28	CASSLKERSYGYTF
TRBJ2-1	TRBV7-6	CASSVRLARSSYNEQFF
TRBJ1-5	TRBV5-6	CASSSRWGQGAYQPQHF
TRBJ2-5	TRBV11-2	CASSLGTRVETQYF
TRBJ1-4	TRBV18	CASSGDRGSYEKLFF
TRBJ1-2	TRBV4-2	CASSQVARDTNYGYTF
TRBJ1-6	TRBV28	CASTAPGGHSPLHF
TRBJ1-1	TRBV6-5	CASTPARGVNTEAFF
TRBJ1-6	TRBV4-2	CASSQGTGGSPLHF
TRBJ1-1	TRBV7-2	CASRPQQGIGSEAFF
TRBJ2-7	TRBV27	CASSPGTGGYEQYF
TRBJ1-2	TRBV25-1	CASSTGGDGYTF
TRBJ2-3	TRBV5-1	CASSLKTRSPLEWADTQYF
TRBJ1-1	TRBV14	CASSQRLRTEAFF
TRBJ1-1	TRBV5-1	CASSSDGRQTEAFF
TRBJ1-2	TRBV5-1	CASSLYRGQAYGYTF
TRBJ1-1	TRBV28	CASSLLSSRDTEAFF
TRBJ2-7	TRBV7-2	CASSRQTGGSYEQYF
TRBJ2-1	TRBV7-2	CASSPSGVYNEQFF
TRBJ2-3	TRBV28	CASSLLSRDTQYF
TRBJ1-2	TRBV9	CASSGHERGMRGYTF
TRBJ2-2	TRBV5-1	CASSLDRVELFF
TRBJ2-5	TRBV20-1	CSASRWGRQETQYF
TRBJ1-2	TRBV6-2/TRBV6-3	CASSPRPAGYTF
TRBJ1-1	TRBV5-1	CASSLWDRGTEAFF
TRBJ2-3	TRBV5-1	CASSLAGAGDWEATDTQYF
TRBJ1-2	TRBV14	CASSQLGQGAASYGYTF
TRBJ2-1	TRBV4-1	CASSRQRVASGTLGNEQFF
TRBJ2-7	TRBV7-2	CASSLVGTSGYEQYF
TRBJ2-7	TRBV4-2	CASSQGQAGASYEQYF
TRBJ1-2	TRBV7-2	CASSPVTGGNYGYTF
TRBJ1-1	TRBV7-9	CASIDRQGNTEAFF
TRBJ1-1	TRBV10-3	CAISGQGPLNTEAFF
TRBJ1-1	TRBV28	CASSPSRYRVNTEAFF
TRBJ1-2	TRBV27	CASFDIPKGYTF
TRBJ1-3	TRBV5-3	CARSLGRYRGSSGNTIYF
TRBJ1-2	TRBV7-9	CASSLAPRYGYTF
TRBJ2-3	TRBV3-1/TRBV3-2	CASSLGQGQTDTQYF
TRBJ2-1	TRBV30	CAWSVLGAIEQFF
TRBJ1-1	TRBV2	CASRARVGTEAFF
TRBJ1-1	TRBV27	CASSQPPGGAFF
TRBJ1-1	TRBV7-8	CASSLAAGQNTEAFF
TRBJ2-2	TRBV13	CASTHWGRRKELFF
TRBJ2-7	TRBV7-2	CASSTQGQSYEQYF
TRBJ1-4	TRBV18	CASSPMQGGDEKLFF
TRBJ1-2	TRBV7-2	CASSLASFGGYTF
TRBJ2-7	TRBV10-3	CASRGGYEQYF
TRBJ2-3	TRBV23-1	CASSQRVLTDTQYF
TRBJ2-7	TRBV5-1	CASSLNRDPVGSVISYEQYF
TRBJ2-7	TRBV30	CAWSGGRGSSYEQYF
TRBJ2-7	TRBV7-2	CASSSSGQNYEQYF
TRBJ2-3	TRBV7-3	CASSLGPGVRTDTQYF
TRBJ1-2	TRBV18	CASTTRQNYGYTF
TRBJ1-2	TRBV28	CASSPGGGPTFYGYTF
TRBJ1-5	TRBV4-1	CASSQVGSNQPQHF
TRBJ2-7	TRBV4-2	CASSQGGTSGPYEQYF
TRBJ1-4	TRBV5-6	CASSFGTGVGEKLFF